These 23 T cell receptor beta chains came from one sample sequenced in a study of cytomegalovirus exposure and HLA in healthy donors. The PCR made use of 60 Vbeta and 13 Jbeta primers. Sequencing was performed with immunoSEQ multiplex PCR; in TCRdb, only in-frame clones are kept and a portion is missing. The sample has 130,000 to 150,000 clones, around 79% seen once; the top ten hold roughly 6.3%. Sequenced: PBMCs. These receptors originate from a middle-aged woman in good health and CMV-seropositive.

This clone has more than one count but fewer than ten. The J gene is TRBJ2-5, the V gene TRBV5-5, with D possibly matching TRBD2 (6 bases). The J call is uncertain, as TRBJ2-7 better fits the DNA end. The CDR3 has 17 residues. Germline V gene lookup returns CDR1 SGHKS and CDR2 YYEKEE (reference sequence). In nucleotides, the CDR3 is TGTGCCAGCAGCTACAAGGGGCTGCGGGGTGTATCGGGCGAGCAGTACTTC. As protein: CASSYKGLRGVSGEQYF.

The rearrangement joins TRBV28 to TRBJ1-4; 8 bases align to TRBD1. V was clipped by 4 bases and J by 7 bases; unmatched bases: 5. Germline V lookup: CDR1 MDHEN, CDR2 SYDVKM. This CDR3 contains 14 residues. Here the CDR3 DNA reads TGTGCCAGCAGTTCCCCAGGGGGCGGTGAAAAACTGTTTTTT. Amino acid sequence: CASSSPGGGEKLFF. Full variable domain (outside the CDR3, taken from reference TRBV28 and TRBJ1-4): DVKVTQSSRYLVKRTGEKVFLECVQDMDHENMFWYRQDPGLGLRLIYFSYDVKMKEKGDIPEGYSVSREKKERFSLILESASTNQTSMYLCASSSPGGGEKLFFGSGTQLSVL.

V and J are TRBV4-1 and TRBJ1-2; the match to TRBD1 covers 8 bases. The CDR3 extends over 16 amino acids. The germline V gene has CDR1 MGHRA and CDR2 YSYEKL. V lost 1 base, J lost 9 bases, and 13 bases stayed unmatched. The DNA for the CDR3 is TGCGCCAGCAGCCAAGCATCTTCGACAGGGGTCGGGAGCTACACCTTC. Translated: CASSQASSTGVGSYTF.

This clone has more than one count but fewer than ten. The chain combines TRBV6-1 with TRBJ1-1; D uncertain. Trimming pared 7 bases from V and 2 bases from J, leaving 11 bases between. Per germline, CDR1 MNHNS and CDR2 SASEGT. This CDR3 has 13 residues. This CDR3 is CASNGLFNTEAFF. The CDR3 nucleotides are TGTGCCAGCAACGGACTTTTCAACACTGAAGCTTTCTTT.

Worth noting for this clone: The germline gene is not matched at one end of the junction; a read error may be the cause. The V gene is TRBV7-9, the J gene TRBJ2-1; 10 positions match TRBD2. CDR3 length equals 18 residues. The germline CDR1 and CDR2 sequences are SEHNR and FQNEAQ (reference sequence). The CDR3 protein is CSSSSTRLAGRPYNEQFF. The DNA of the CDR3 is TGTTCCAGCAGCTCCACCCGACTAGCGGGTCGTCCCTACAATGAGCAGTTCTTC.

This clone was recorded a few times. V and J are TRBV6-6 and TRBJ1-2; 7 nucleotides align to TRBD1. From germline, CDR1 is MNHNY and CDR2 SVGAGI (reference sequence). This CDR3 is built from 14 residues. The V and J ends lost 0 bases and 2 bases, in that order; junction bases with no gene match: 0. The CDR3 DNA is TGTGCCAGCAGTTACTCCAGGGGGAACTATGGCTACACCTTC. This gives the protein CASSYSRGNYGYTF.

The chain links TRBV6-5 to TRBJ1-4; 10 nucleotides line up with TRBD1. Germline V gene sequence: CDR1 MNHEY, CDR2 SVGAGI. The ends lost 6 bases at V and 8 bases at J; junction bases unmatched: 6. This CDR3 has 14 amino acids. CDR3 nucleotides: TGTGCCAGCAGCCGACAGGGGGCATGGGAAAAACTGTTTTTT. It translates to CASSRQGAWEKLFF.

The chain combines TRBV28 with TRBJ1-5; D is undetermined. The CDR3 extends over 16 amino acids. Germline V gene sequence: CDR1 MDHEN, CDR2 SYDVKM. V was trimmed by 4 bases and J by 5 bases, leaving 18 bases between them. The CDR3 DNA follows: TGTGCCAGCAGTTCTGCGGGTCGAGCTTCACATCAGCCCCAGCATTTT. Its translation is CASSSAGRASHQPQHF.

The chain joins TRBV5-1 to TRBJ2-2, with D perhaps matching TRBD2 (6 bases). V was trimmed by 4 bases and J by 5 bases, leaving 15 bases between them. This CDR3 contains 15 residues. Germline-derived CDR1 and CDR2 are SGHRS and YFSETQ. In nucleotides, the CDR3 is TGCGCCAGCAGCCCCAGCGCCGGGAGAACCGGGGAGCTGTTTTTT. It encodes CASSPSAGRTGELFF.

The CDR3 DNA follows: TGTGCCTGGAGGACAACAGGGGTGGTCACTGAAGCTTTCTTT. Translation gives CAWRTTGVVTEAFF. V gene TRBV30 combines with J gene TRBJ1-1; 7 bases fit TRBD1. V was pared by 3 bases and J by 4 bases, with 8 bases of the junction left unmatched. The CDR3 length is 14 residues. Germline CDR1 and CDR2: GTSNPN and SVGIG (reference sequence).

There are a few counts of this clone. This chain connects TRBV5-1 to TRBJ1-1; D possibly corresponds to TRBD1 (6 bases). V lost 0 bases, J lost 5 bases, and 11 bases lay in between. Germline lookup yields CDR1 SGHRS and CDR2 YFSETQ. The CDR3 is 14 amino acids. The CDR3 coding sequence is TGCGCCAGCAGCTTGGAGGCAGGGGTTACTGAAGCTTTCTTT. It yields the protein CASSLEAGVTEAFF.

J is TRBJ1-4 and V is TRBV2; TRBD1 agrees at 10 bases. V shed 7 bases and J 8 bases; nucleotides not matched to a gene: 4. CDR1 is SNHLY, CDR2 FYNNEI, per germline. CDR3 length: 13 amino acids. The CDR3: CASTGQGNEKLFF. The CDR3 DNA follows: TGTGCCAGCACGGGACAGGGGAACGAAAAACTGTTTTTT.

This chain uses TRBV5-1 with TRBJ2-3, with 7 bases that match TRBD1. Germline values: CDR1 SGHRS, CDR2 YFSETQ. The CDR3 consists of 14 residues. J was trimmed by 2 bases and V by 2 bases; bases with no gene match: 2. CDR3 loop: CASSLGTDTDTQYF. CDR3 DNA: TGCGCCAGCAGCTTAGGGACAGACACAGATACGCAGTATTTT.

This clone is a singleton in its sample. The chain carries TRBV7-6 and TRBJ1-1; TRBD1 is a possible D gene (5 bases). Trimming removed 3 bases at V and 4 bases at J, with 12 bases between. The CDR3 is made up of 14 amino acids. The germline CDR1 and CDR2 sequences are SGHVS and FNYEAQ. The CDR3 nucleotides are TGTGCCAGCAGCTTGTCTCCGGGGGGCACTGAAGCTTTCTTT. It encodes CASSLSPGGTEAFF.

The CDR3 DNA is TGTGCCAGCAGCGAACTACAGGGGGCAAATGGCTACACCTTC. This sequence encodes CASSELQGANGYTF. V gene TRBV5-4 combines with J gene TRBJ1-2; 9 bases fit TRBD1. Germline loops: CDR1 SGHNT, CDR2 YYREEE (reference sequence). The CDR3 is made up of 14 amino acids. V lost 4 bases, J lost 6 bases, and 7 bases stayed unmatched.

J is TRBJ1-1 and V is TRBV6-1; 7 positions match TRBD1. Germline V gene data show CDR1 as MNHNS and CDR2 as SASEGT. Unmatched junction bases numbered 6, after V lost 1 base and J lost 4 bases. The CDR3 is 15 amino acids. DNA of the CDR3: TGTGCCAGCAGTGAAGGCGGGACAGTCTTCACTGAAGCTTTCTTT. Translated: CASSEGGTVFTEAFF.

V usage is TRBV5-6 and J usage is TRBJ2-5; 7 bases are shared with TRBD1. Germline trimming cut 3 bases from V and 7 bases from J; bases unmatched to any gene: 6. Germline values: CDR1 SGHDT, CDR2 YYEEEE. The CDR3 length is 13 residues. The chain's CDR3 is CASSSTGSGTQYF. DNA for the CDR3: TGTGCCAGCAGCTCGACAGGGTCGGGGACCCAGTACTTC.

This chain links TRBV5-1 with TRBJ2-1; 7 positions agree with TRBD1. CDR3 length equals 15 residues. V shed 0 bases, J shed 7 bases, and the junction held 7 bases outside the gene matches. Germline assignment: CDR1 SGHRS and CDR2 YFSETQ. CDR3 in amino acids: CASSLEGTADNEQFF. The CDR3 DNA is TGCGCCAGCAGCTTGGAGGGGACAGCAGATAATGAGCAGTTCTTC.

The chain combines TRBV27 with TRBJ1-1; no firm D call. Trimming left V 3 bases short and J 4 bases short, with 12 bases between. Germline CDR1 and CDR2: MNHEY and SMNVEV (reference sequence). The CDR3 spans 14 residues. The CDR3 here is CASSFGEPGTEAFF. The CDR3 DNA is TGTGCCAGCAGTTTTGGAGAACCGGGCACTGAAGCTTTCTTT.

The CDR3 region is CAWRGTGFIPGELFF. For the CDR3, the DNA is TGTGCCTGGAGGGGGACAGGGTTTATTCCCGGGGAGCTGTTTTTT. The chain uses TRBV30 and TRBJ2-2; 9 bases line up with TRBD1. The CDR3 spans 15 residues. The junction had 8 bases not matched to a gene; V was cut back by 3 bases and J by 6 bases. Germline V CDR1 and CDR2: GTSNPN, SVGIG (reference sequence).

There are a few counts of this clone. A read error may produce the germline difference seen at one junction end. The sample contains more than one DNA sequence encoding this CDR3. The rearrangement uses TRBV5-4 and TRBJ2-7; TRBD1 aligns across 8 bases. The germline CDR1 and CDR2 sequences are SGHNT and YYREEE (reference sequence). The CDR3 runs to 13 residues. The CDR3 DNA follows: TGTGCCAGCAGTTTGGACAGGGCCTACGAGCAGTACTTC. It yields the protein CASSLDRAYEQYF.

The CDR3 sequence: CASSPGQLYGYTF. In DNA, the CDR3 is TGTGCCAGCTCACCAGGGCAGCTCTATGGCTACACCTTC. This chain joins TRBV18 and TRBJ1-2, with D uncertain. V was shortened by 2 bases and J by 4 bases, with 8 bases between the two germline ends. Germline assignment: CDR1 KGHSH and CDR2 LQKENI. The CDR3 extends over 13 amino acids.

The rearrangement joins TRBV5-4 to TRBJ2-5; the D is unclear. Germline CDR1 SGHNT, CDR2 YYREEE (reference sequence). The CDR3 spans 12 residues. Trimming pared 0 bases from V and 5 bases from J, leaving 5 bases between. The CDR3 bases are TGTGCCAGCAGCTTGGTTGAGGAGACCCAGTACTTC. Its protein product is CASSLVEETQYF. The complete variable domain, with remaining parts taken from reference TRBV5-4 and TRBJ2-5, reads ETGVTQSPTHLIKTRGQQVTLRCSSQSGHNTVSWYQQALGQGPQFIFQYYREEENGRGNFPPRFSGLQFPNYSSELNVNALELDDSALYLCASSLVEETQYFGPGTRLLVL.